What follows are 3 T cell receptor beta chains derived from one specimen sequenced in a study of CD8 T cells in Susac syndrome. When the RNA was reverse transcribed, random hexamers were used with an input of 0.5 to 1 ug. TCRdb recomputed calls from the immunoSEQ multiplex PCR reads with MiXCR, one row per CDR3 protein. The top ten hold 0.082% of the sample, which has roughly 200,000 distinct CDR3 sequences, approximately 95% seen once. The specimen was CD4+ T cells from PBMCs. The receptors come from a human donor with multiple sclerosis.

This clonotype was observed a single time. The rearrangement uses TRBV6-2 or TRBV6-3 and TRBJ2-1, with TRBD1 as a possible D gene (5 bases). This CDR3 spans 17 amino acids. In germline, CDR1 is MNHEY, CDR2 SVGEGT. The V gene lost 0 bases and the J gene lost 6 bases, with 18 bases spanning the gap. This CDR3 is CASSYSMSRVGRNEQFF. The DNA of the CDR3 is TGTGCCAGCAGTTACTCGATGTCCAGGGTAGGGCGCAATGAGCAGTTCTTC.

In nucleotides, the CDR3 is TGCAGCGTCTCCGGACCGGCCGGATCACCCCTCCACTTT. Translated: CSVSGPAGSPLHF. V is TRBV29-1 and J is TRBJ1-6; D gene unclear. The CDR3 consists of 13 residues. Trimming left V 6 bases short and J 10 bases short, with 16 bases between. CDR1 is SQVTM, CDR2 ANQGSEA, per germline.

The V call is TRBV12-3 or TRBV12-4, the J call TRBJ1-1; D is undetermined. V gave up 3 bases and J gave up 5 bases, with 10 bases separating them. This CDR3 is 13 amino acids long. CDR3 coding DNA: TGTGCCAGCAGTTTGAGGGTAGGGACTGAAGCTTTCTTT. Translating gives CASSLRVGTEAFF.